Listed below are T cell receptor beta chains from one sample, sequenced in a study of cytomegalovirus exposure and HLA in healthy donors. The protocol was immunoSEQ multiplex PCR, while the TCRdb copy is restricted to in-frame clones and leaves out a portion. This sample has about 200,000 clones, with 65% to 90% found just once. The sample taken for sequencing was PBMCs. All receptors derive from a woman between 45 and 65 years old in good health and CMV-seronegative. Both conserved end residues are part of each CDR3. A D gene is named only where the DNA matches it firmly. Part of the rows lack a size; the others show once, few, many or a class for expanded clones.

clone_size	d_call	v_call	j_call	cdr3_length	cdr3_nt	cdr3_aa
NA	TRBD1	TRBV19	TRBJ2-3	15	TGTGCCAGTAGTAGGGACAGGGGAAATGGAGATACGCAGTATTTT	CASSRDRGNGDTQYF
NA	NA	TRBV27	TRBJ1-5	15	TGTGCCAGCTCGCGGGATGGGGGAGTAGGTCAGCCCCAGCATTTT	CASSRDGGVGQPQHF
NA	TRBD1	TRBV5-6	TRBJ2-1	16	TGTGCCAGCAGCTTGGTAGGTGACAGGGGGTTCAATGAGCAGTTCTTC	CASSLVGDRGFNEQFF
NA	TRBD1	TRBV27	TRBJ1-6	15	TGTGCCAGCAGTTTCCCAGGGGGCGTTGATTCACCCCTCCACTTT	CASSFPGGVDSPLHF
NA	TRBD1	TRBV6-1	TRBJ1-5	15	TGTGCCAGCAGTTCCGGACAGGGGAGTTGGCAGCCCCAGCATTTT	CASSSGQGSWQPQHF
NA	NA	TRBV7-2	TRBJ1-3	16	TGTGCCAGCAGCTTAATGCTGCCCGGCTCTGGAAACACCATATATTTT	CASSLMLPGSGNTIYF
once	NA	TRBV6-1	TRBJ1-2	15	TGTGCCAGCAGTGAATTGGGGGCGTCTAACTATGGCTACACCTTC	CASSELGASNYGYTF
NA	NA	TRBV4-2	TRBJ1-2	17	TGTGCCAGCGCTTCCAGCGGAGGATCATTAGCGGGCTATGGCTACACCTTC	CASASSGGSLAGYGYTF
NA	NA	TRBV5-8	TRBJ2-1	14	TGTGCCAGCAGCTTGGGATACAGGGCCGATGAGCAGTTCTTC	CASSLGYRADEQFF
NA	TRBD1	TRBV7-2	TRBJ2-1	13	TGTGCCAGCGGGCTCCCCTCCAGGGGGGAGCAGTTCTTC	CASGLPSRGEQFF
NA	NA	TRBV30	TRBJ2-7	13	TGTGCCTGGAGTGTACGAAGCGCCTACGAGCAGTACTTC	CAWSVRSAYEQYF
NA	TRBD1	TRBV25-1	TRBJ2-2	16	TGTGCCAGCAGTGCTGACAGGGGGCAAAACCCCGGGGAGCTGTTTTTT	CASSADRGQNPGELFF
NA	NA	TRBV7-9	TRBJ2-7	15	TGTGCCAGCAGCTTGAAGCGAGACCTCTCCTACGAGCAGTACTTC	CASSLKRDLSYEQYF
NA	NA	TRBV4-1	TRBJ2-7	15	TGCGCCAGCAGCCAAGAAGGGCGGGGTAGTAACGAGCAGTACTTC	CASSQEGRGSNEQYF
NA	TRBD1	TRBV28	TRBJ1-4	16	TGTGCCAGCAGTTTCTACCCGGGACAGGGAAGGGAAAAACTGTTTTTT	CASSFYPGQGREKLFF
NA	NA	TRBV9	TRBJ2-2	12	TGTGCCAGCAGCGTAGCTTCCGGGGAGCTGTTTTTT	CASSVASGELFF
NA	TRBD1	TRBV6-5	TRBJ1-1	14	TGTGCCAGCAGATTCGGACAGGCCGGCACTGAAGCTTTCTTT	CASRFGQAGTEAFF
NA	NA	TRBV5-4	TRBJ1-1	15	TGTGCCAGCAGCTTGGGCGGAGCGCAGAACACTGAAGCTTTCTTT	CASSLGGAQNTEAFF
NA	NA	TRBV19	TRBJ2-3	14	TGTGCCAGTAGTATAGCCGGGATCACAGATACGCAGTATTTT	CASSIAGITDTQYF
NA	NA	TRBV5-1	TRBJ2-7	14	TGCGCCAGCAGCTTGGGGGTTAGCGCTGGCGAGCAGTACTTC	CASSLGVSAGEQYF
few	TRBD1	TRBV11-2	TRBJ1-2	13	TGTGCCACCCACCACACAGGGGGATATGGCTACACCTTC	CATHHTGGYGYTF
NA	TRBD2	TRBV5-1	TRBJ2-3	16	TGCGCCAGCAGCTCGGGACTAGCTCAAGGCACAGATACGCAGTATTTT	CASSSGLAQGTDTQYF
NA	NA	TRBV6-1	TRBJ1-1	13	TGTGCCAGCAAGCCAGGGCCGAACACTGAAGCTTTCTTT	CASKPGPNTEAFF
NA	TRBD1	TRBV2	TRBJ1-6	15	TGTGCCGGAGACGGGACAGGGAATTGGAATTCACCCCTCCACTTT	CAGDGTGNWNSPLHF
NA	NA	TRBV7-9	TRBJ1-1	13	TGTGCCAGCAGCTTAAGTCTTCGAGATGAAGCTTTCTTT	CASSLSLRDEAFF
NA	TRBD1	TRBV19	TRBJ2-1	14	TGTGCCAGTCAAGAGGACAGGGGTTATAATGAGCAGTTCTTC	CASQEDRGYNEQFF
NA	NA	TRBV15	TRBJ2-5	13	TGTGCCACCAGCACCTCGGTCGAAGAGACCCAGTACTTC	CATSTSVEETQYF
once	NA	TRBV7-9	TRBJ2-7	14	TGTGCCAGCAGCTCCCCCAAGCTCCCCTACGAGCAGTACTTC	CASSSPKLPYEQYF
NA	NA	TRBV2	TRBJ2-6	17	TGTGCCAGCAGTGAAGCAATCGCGGTCTCTGGGGCCAACGTCCTGACTTTC	CASSEAIAVSGANVLTF
NA	TRBD2	TRBV5-1	TRBJ2-2	18	TGCGCCAGCAGACTTGGGGCACTAGCGGGAATGAACACCGGGGAGCTGTTTTTT	CASRLGALAGMNTGELFF
NA	TRBD1	TRBV19	TRBJ1-1	15	TGTGCCAGTAGTATATTTAACAGGGGGGCCACTGAAGCTTTCTTT	CASSIFNRGATEAFF
NA	NA	TRBV27	TRBJ2-1	16	TGTGCCAGCAGTCCGGGGACAACAAGCTCCTACAATGAGCAGTTCTTC	CASSPGTTSSYNEQFF
NA	TRBD1	TRBV27	TRBJ2-1	14	TGTGCCAGCAGTTACGGGACAGGGTACAATGAGCAGTTCTTC	CASSYGTGYNEQFF
NA	TRBD2	TRBV6-6	TRBJ2-3	16	TGTGCCAGCAGCTTACTTGCCAGCGGGAGAGGAGATACGCAGTATTTT	CASSLLASGRGDTQYF
once	NA	TRBV7-9	TRBJ2-3	19	TGTGCCAGCACCCGAATGAGAGGCTCTTCGAGCGAACGCACAGATACGCAGTATTTT	CASTRMRGSSSERTDTQYF
NA	NA	TRBV19	TRBJ2-3	11	TGTGCCAGTAGTATCGGTCTGCTCCCGTATTTT	CASSIGLLPYF
NA	NA	TRBV28	TRBJ1-2	13	TGTGCCAGCCGTCCCCGCGGGTGGCCTGGCTACACCTTC	CASRPRGWPGYTF
NA	NA	TRBV7-7	TRBJ2-7	13	TGTGCCAGCAGCTTAGAACAGAGCCACGAGCAGTACTTC	CASSLEQSHEQYF
NA	TRBD2	TRBV30	TRBJ2-1	19	TGTGCCTGGAGTGTCACCGGGACTAGCGGGAGGGTCCTCTCGGATGAGCAGTTCTTC	CAWSVTGTSGRVLSDEQFF
NA	TRBD1	TRBV23-1	TRBJ2-5	14	TGCGCCAGCAGATCAAGAGACAGGGAAGAGACCCAGTACTTC	CASRSRDREETQYF
NA	NA	TRBV5-1	TRBJ1-1	15	TGCGCCAGCAGCTTGGCCCAAACAGTGGGCACTGAAGCTTTCTTT	CASSLAQTVGTEAFF
NA	NA	TRBV18	TRBJ1-2	13	TGTGCCAGCTCAACAACTGACAGGTCTGGCTACACCTTC	CASSTTDRSGYTF
NA	NA	TRBV27	TRBJ1-1	13	TGTGCCAGCAGTTTGACAGGCTTCACTGAAGCTTTCTTT	CASSLTGFTEAFF
once	NA	TRBV28	TRBJ1-1	17	TGTGCCAGCAGTTTGCACAGGGTGAGGGGTATGAACACTGAAGCTTTCTTT	CASSLHRVRGMNTEAFF
NA	NA	TRBV19	TRBJ1-3	12	TGTGCCAGTAGCCGGTCCGAAAACACCATATATTTT	CASSRSENTIYF
NA	TRBD2	TRBV7-8	TRBJ2-4	16	TGTGCCAGCAGCTTAGCTGGGACTAGCGGGAGGGTAGTTCAGTACTTC	CASSLAGTSGRVVQYF
few	NA	TRBV11-3	TRBJ2-2	13	TGTGCCAGCAGCTTAGTGGCCACCGGGGAGCTGTTTTTT	CASSLVATGELFF